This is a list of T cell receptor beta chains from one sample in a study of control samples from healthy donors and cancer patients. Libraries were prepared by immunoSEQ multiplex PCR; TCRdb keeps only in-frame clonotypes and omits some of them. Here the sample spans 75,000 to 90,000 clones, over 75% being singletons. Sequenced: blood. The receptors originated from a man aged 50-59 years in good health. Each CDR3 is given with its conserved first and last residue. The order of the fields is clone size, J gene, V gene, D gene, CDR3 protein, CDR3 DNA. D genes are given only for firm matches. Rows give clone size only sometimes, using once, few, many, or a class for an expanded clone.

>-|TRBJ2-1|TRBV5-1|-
CASSWGDGVGTYNEQFF
TGCGCCAGCAGCTGGGGCGACGGGGTCGGCACCTACAATGAGCAGTTCTTC
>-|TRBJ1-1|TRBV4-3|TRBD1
CASSQKDRGRTFF
TGCGCCAGCAGCCAAAAGGACAGGGGGCGAACTTTCTTT
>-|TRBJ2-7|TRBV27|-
CASSFSSDSYEQYF
TGTGCCAGCAGTTTTTCTAGTGACTCCTACGAGCAGTACTTC
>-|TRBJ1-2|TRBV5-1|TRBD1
CASSSGTGWDYGYTF
TGCGCCAGCAGCTCCGGGACAGGATGGGACTATGGCTACACCTTC
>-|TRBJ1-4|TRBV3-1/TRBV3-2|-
CASSESGGTNEKLFF
TGTGCCAGCAGCGAAAGCGGGGGCACTAATGAAAAACTGTTTTTT
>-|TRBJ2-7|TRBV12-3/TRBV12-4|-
CASSSWDADEQYF
TGTGCCAGCAGTTCTTGGGACGCAGACGAGCAGTACTTC
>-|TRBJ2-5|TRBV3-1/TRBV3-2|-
CASSRHRESGGNQETQYF
TGTGCCAGCAGCCGGCACAGGGAGAGTGGAGGGAACCAAGAGACCCAGTACTTC
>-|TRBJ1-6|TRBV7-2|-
CASSLLSSLNSPLHF
TGTGCCAGCAGCTTACTGAGTTCTCTTAATTCACCCCTCCACTTT
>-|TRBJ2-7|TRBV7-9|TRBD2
CASSLIGAGGLGEQYF
TGTGCCAGCAGCTTAATAGGTGCGGGGGGTTTGGGCGAGCAGTACTTC
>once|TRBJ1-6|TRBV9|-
CASTLGDGSYNSPLHF
TGTGCCAGCACCCTTGGGGATGGCTCCTATAATTCACCCCTCCACTTT
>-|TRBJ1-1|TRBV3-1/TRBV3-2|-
CASSQGAPNTEAFF
TGTGCCAGCAGCCAAGGAGCACCGAACACTGAAGCTTTCTTT
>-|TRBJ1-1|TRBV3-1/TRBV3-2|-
CASSQDSRGTEAFF
TGTGCCAGCAGCCAAGATAGTCGGGGCACTGAAGCTTTCTTT
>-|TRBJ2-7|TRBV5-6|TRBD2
CASSPGGSYEQYF
TGTGCCAGCAGCCCGGGGGGTTCCTACGAGCAGTACTTC
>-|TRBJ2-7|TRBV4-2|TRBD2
CASSQDGGGGSSYEQYF
TGTGCCAGCAGCCAAGATGGGGGCGGGGGGAGCTCCTACGAGCAGTACTTC
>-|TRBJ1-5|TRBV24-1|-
CATSGRDTLCQPQHF
TGTGCCACCAGCGGACGGGACACTCTCTGCCAGCCCCAGCATTTT
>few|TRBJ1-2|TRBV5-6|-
CASSSQGHYGYTF
TGTGCCAGCAGCTCACAGGGTCACTATGGCTACACCTTC
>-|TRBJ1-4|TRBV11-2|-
CASSLHGGRDNEKLFF
TGTGCCAGCAGCTTACATGGGGGGCGGGATAATGAAAAACTGTTTTTT
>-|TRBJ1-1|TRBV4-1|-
CASSRNGGDTEAFF
TGCGCCAGCAGCCGCAACGGGGGCGACACTGAAGCTTTCTTT
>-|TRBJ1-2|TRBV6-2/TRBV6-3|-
CASSPDRSYGYTF
TGTGCCAGCAGCCCTGACAGAAGCTATGGCTACACCTTC
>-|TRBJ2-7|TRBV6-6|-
CASSYQGFYEQYF
TGTGCCAGCAGTTACCAGGGCTTCTACGAGCAGTACTTC
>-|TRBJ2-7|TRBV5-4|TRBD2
CASRTRGDSNTYEQYF
TGTGCCAGCAGGACTCGGGGGGACTCGAATACCTACGAGCAGTACTTC
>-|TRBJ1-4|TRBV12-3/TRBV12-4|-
CASSPNREKLFF
TGTGCCAGCAGCCCGAATAGGGAAAAACTGTTTTTT
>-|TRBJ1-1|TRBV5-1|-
CASSSGRPPEAFF
TGCGCCAGCAGCTCTGGACGGCCCCCTGAAGCTTTCTTT
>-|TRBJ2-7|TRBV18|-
CASSPSGRGGDEQYF
TGTGCCAGCTCACCAAGCGGACGAGGTGGCGACGAGCAGTACTTC